A single sample is the source of the 10 T cell receptor beta chains below, sequenced in a study of T cell responses to AZD1222 COVID-19 vaccine. Produced via immunoSEQ multiplex PCR; TCRdb's table is partial and in-frame only. This table has roughly 150,000 clones, around nine tenths appearing once. The material was peripheral blood, obtained 28 days after the second AZD1222 dose. These receptors were taken from an adult who received the AZD1222 COVID-19 vaccine.

The chain joins TRBV23-1 to TRBJ2-3; unclear D gene. TRBV23-1 qualifies as an ORF whose function is uncertain. The germline V and J ends were trimmed by 11 bases and 2 bases, with 17 bases remaining between them. This CDR3 comprises 14 residues. CDR3 loop: CARKEQRFTDTQYF. As DNA, the CDR3 is TGCGCCCGCAAGGAACAGAGATTCACAGATACGCAGTATTTT.

J is TRBJ1-2 and V is TRBV5-6; the D gene is possibly TRBD1 (6 bases). CDR3 length equals 11 residues. V dropped 4 bases and J dropped 7 bases, with 8 bases sitting between them. The V gene's germline CDR1 is SGHDT and CDR2 YYEEEE. The CDR3 DNA reads TGTGCCAGCAGCGTACAGGGTGGCTACACCTTC. Amino acids: CASSVQGGYTF.

V gene TRBV4-2 combines with J gene TRBJ1-5; D not resolved. Trimming pared 1 base from V and 2 bases from J, leaving 12 bases between. The CDR3 runs 16 residues. CDR1 is LGHNA and CDR2 is YNFKEQ in the germline V gene. CDR3 DNA sequence: TGTGCCAGCAGCCAAGTGCAAGGGTTGGGCAATCAGCCCCAGCATTTT. Its protein is CASSQVQGLGNQPQHF.

V usage is TRBV5-1 and J usage is TRBJ1-4, with D unclear. Germline CDR1 reads SGHRS; CDR2 reads YFSETQ. V was pared by 0 bases and J by 1 base, with 4 bases between. The CDR3 extends over 14 amino acids. The CDR3, as DNA: TGCGCCAGCAGCTTGGGCGGAACTAATGAAAAACTGTTTTTT. This translates into CASSLGGTNEKLFF.

The chain has TRBV18 and TRBJ2-2; D uncertain. This CDR3 has 15 residues. Germline lookup yields CDR1 KGHSH and CDR2 LQKENI. V was cut by 5 bases and J by 1 base, with 11 bases left in between. This chain's CDR3 is CASSKENLNTGELFF. In DNA form, the CDR3 reads TGTGCCAGCTCAAAGGAGAATCTGAACACCGGGGAGCTGTTTTTT.

The chain is built from TRBV6-5 and TRBJ1-4; TRBD1 aligns across 7 bases. The CDR3 is 14 residues long. Trimming took 6 bases from V and 7 from J; bases not matched to a gene: 8. The germline gives CDR1 MNHEY, CDR2 SVGAGI. The CDR3 DNA is TGTGCCAGCAGACGACAGGGTTTAGTTGAAAAACTGTTTTTT. It codes for CASRRQGLVEKLFF.

CDR3 protein: CSARGPGTPRGTGELFF. The DNA of the CDR3 is TGCAGCGCCCGAGGGCCGGGGACACCCCGGGGCACCGGGGAGCTGTTTTTT. The gene calls are TRBV29-1 and TRBJ2-2; maybe TRBD1 (6 bases). Looked up from germline, CDR1 is SQVTM and CDR2 is ANQGSEA. The length of the CDR3 is 17 residues. Trimming took 7 bases from V and 4 from J, leaving 25 bases between them.

This clone has only one observation. This chain connects TRBV6-5 to TRBJ1-6; a weak D match, TRBD1 (6 bases). The CDR3 is 13 residues long. V was clipped by 8 bases and J by 11 bases, with 16 bases between them. Germline V gene sequence: CDR1 MNHEY, CDR2 SVGAGI. CDR3 region: CASSITGRTPLHF. The CDR3 region has the DNA TGTGCCAGCTCGATTACAGGGCGCACACCCCTCCACTTT.

The chain has TRBV4-3 and TRBJ2-3; 13 positions agree with TRBD2. There are 17 residues in the CDR3. V was pared by 4 bases and J by 6 bases, with 10 bases of the junction left unmatched. Per germline, CDR1 LGHNA and CDR2 YSLEER. CDR3 sequence: CASSPGLAGATKDTQYF. The CDR3 DNA reads as TGCGCCAGCAGCCCCGGACTAGCGGGGGCCACGAAGGATACGCAGTATTTT.

The sample holds one count of this clone. This chain uses TRBV7-2 with TRBJ2-5; the D gene is possibly TRBD1 (6 bases). Trimming left V 4 bases short and J 3 bases short, with 18 bases between. The CDR3 is made up of 16 amino acids. The germline CDR1 and CDR2 sequences are SGHTA and FQGNSA. Here the CDR3 reads CASSSQGYGYKETQYF. The CDR3 DNA is TGTGCCAGCAGCTCGCAGGGGTACGGCTACAAAGAGACCCAGTACTTC. The full variable domain, rest sourced from reference TRBV7-2 and TRBJ2-5, is GAGVSQSPSNKVTEKGKDVELRCDPISGHTALYWYRQSLGQGLEFLIYFQGNSAPDKSGLPSDRFSAERTGGSVSTLTIQRTQQEDSAVYLCASSSQGYGYKETQYFGPGTRLLVL.